The rows below give T cell receptor beta chains drawn from one sample of a study of immune cell composition in non-small cell lung cancer. Only in-frame clones appear in the TCRdb table, and some are missing; sequencing was by immunoSEQ multiplex PCR. The repertoire includes around 6,300 clones, approximately 80% of them detected once, and under 8% sits in the top ten. Sequenced material: non-adjacent lung tissue. All receptors derive from a human donor with non-small cell lung cancer. Each CDR3 is given with its conserved first and last residue. The order of the fields is V gene, clone size, D gene, J gene, CDR3 protein, CDR3 DNA. D genes are given only for firm matches. Clone size is given for some rows only: seen once, a few or many times, or a class if the clone is expanded.

TRBV27	.	TRBD1	TRBJ2-5	CASSRGQGSFWDQYF	TGTGCCAGCAGCCGCGGACAGGGCTCGTTTTGGGACCAGTACTTC
TRBV29-1	.	.	TRBJ2-7	CSVEGLQGVNEQYF	TGCAGCGTTGAAGGGTTACAGGGTGTCAACGAGCAGTACTTC
TRBV21-1	.	.	TRBJ1-5	CASSLERQPNQPQHF	TGTGCCAGCAGCCTCGAACGACAGCCGAATCAGCCCCAGCATTTT
TRBV4-1	.	.	TRBJ1-1	CASSQVRGFEAFF	TGCGCCAGCAGCCAAGTTAGGGGCTTTGAAGCTTTCTTT
TRBV19	.	.	TRBJ2-3	CASRGTGRGWWYF	TGTGCCAGTAGAGGCACGGGGCGGGGATGGTGGTATTTT
TRBV14	.	.	TRBJ1-2	CASSQGAGGYTF	TGTGCCAGCAGCCAAGGGGCCGGTGGCTACACCTTC
TRBV27	.	.	TRBJ2-7	CAPTGWPYEQYF	TGTGCCCCCACGGGGTGGCCCTACGAGCAGTACTTC
TRBV5-1	.	.	TRBJ2-2	CASGRGDTAGELFF	TGCGCCAGCGGCAGGGGGGACACGGCCGGGGAGCTGTTTTTT
TRBV11-2	.	.	TRBJ2-7	CASSIQMGGDEQYF	TGTGCCAGCAGCATCCAGATGGGCGGGGACGAGCAGTACTTC
TRBV6-6	once	.	TRBJ1-2	CASSYPNPVGYTF	TGTGCCAGCAGTTACCCGAATCCAGTCGGCTACACCTTC
TRBV4-2	.	TRBD2	TRBJ2-2	CASRAGDPRELFF	TGTGCCAGCAGGGCGGGGGACCCCCGGGAGCTGTTTTTT
TRBV14	.	.	TRBJ2-3	CASSQGTTSTDTQYF	TGTGCCAGCAGCCAAGGAACCACTAGCACAGATACGCAGTATTTT
TRBV5-1	.	.	TRBJ2-7	CASSMTQKSYEQYF	TGCGCCAGCTCAATGACACAGAAATCCTACGAGCAGTACTTC
TRBV6-5	.	.	TRBJ1-2	CASSRDNLYGYTF	TGTGCCAGCAGTCGCGACAACCTCTATGGCTACACCTTC
TRBV9	.	TRBD2	TRBJ2-1	CASSYSGVGSAEQFF	TGTGCCAGCAGCTATAGCGGGGTAGGCTCCGCTGAGCAGTTCTTC
TRBV28	once	TRBD1	TRBJ2-1	CASTMTGGDEQFF	TGTGCCAGCACTATGACAGGGGGCGATGAGCAGTTCTTC